This T cell receptor (beta chain) originates from a study of T cell responses to AZD1222 COVID-19 vaccine (dated by TCRdb to about 2021). Study-level background: Because spike-specific TCR depth and breadth did not differ between the two schedules, AZD1222 recipients who got a second dose at roughly 4 weeks were pooled with those who got a second dose at roughly 12 weeks. Trial participants were enrolled by age into 18-55, 56-69 and 70-plus year subgroups, with roughly 150, 30 and 60 TCR-sequenced participants respectively. TCR sequencing covered approximately 230 trial participants: approximately 200 given two doses of AZD1222 and around 25 given two doses of MenACWY control vaccine. Overall results and qualifications from the work: Nearly half of unique spike-specific TCRs reportedly recognized epitopes outside regions mutated in the B.1.351 and B.1.1.7 variants. Conclusions about previously exposed vaccinees are limited because only six or seven AZD1222 recipients were SARS-CoV-2 seropositive at baseline. Participants were mostly white British and included more females than males, and it was suggested by the authors that clonal diversity may have been underestimated. After two AZD1222 doses, both the breadth and the depth of spike-specific TCRs were significantly higher than at day 0 and than in MenACWY recipients. The 56-69-year group was small, and its depth increase did not reach significance, likely because of low power. Vaccine-associated CD4 TCRs spanned the whole spike protein, with dominant responses in regions 160-218 and 743-854. Because no samples from the day 14 peak response were available, repertoires could be characterized only after the peak T cell response.

The CDR3 regions of human TCRbeta chains were analyzed by immunosequencing. Per the original workflow: Repertoire TCRs were checked for matches against a reference library of SARS-CoV-2-specific TCRs that had been generated using the MIRA antigen-specificity platform. Breadth was defined as the fraction of unique TCRs that were SARS-CoV-2-associated. Depth was defined as the fraction of total T cells that were SARS-CoV-2-associated. Using the MIRA data, each spike-specific TCR was mapped to the spike region that the TCR reacts to and placed in a CD4 or CD8 class. Log10-transformed breadth and depth values were compared by one-way ANOVA with Sidak's multiple comparisons tests. TCRdb re-hosts the immuneACCESS table, in-frame sequences only. Its copies lack some clones; in the studies checked, an unresolved V gene accounts for under half of them, and the cause for the rest is not known. D and trimming come from the DNA, and the V and J calls and clone size come from that table. In all, the sample holds around 180,000 clones, and almost 95% of those were seen once. Clones ranked in the top ten supply 7.5% to 9.5% of the sample.

On this clone itself: It lacks a known antigen. No quality values exist for individual bases; no much larger clone is one base distant.

The intended sense of this specimen's time point label: baseline before first vaccination. Vaccinee samples came from UK trials COV001 and COV002, including a single-blind randomized controlled phase 2/3 trial of AZD1222 (ChAdOx1 nCoV-19) in healthy adults. For TCRbeta chain sequencing, PBMC samples from trial participants were taken at day 0 and at day 28 after the second dose. The source material was peripheral blood, sampled on day 0 of AZD1222 vaccination. The TCR originated in an adult in good health.

The CDR3 region: CASSLVYGDQPQHF. The nucleotide sequence reads TGCGCCAGCAGCTTGGTCTACGGGGACCAGCCCCAGCATTTT. The rearranged chain carries TRBV5-1 and TRBJ1-5, with TRBD1 perhaps the D gene, on 5 matching bases. The cysteine opens and the phenylalanine closes a CDR3 of 14 amino acids. This entry keeps only the CDR3 DNA: 42 bases, framed from base 1. Via the germline V gene, CDR1 is SGHRS and CDR2 YFSETQ. Trimming removed 0 bases from V and 7 bases from J, leaving 11 bases between the germline ends. Supplemented by the reference TRBV5-1 and TRBJ1-5 proteins around the CDR3, the complete variable domain is KAGVTQTPRYLIKTRGQQVTLSCSPISGHRSVSWYQQTPGQGLQFLFEYFSETQRNKGNFPGRFSGRQFSNSRSEMNVSTLELGDSALYLCASSLVYGDQPQHFGDGTRLSIL.